One T cell receptor (beta chain) is described in this entry. The antigen is undetermined. Method: immunoSEQ multiplex PCR; TCRdb's copy keeps in-frame clones and lacks some. This table holds about 27,000 clones, roughly 73% found once. This CDR3 region has 12 residues. The V gene lost 1 base and the J gene lost 8 bases, with 9 bases spanning the gap. CDR1 and CDR2 from the germline V gene are SGHDT and YYEEEE. Antigen-specific CD4+ T cell clonotypes were called by their expansion after viral peptide-pool culture in ViraFEST. The culture ran for about 11 days, and then CD4+ T cells were isolated. No vaccinee had earlier SARS-CoV-2 infection, and nucleocapsid antibodies were negative. Supplemented with around 9.3 IU/ml IL-2 and 7.5 to 10 ug/ml peptides, about 2 million PBMC per well were kept in culture. On days 3 and 7, fresh IL-2 medium replaced half the medium. These data belong to a study of vaccination effects on CD4 cells after COVID-19.

Sequences were derived from CD4+ T cells from PBMCs cultured with HCoV-NL63 spike peptides, sampled before COVID-19 vaccination. This receptor was taken from a human donor who received a COVID-19 vaccine. This chain joins TRBV5-6 and TRBJ1-1, with unresolved D. This chain's CDR3 is CASSLSRSEAFF. The CDR3 DNA sequence: TGTGCCAGCAGCTTGTCGCGTTCCGAAGCTTTCTTT. The entire variable domain, with the rest obtained from reference TRBV5-6 and TRBJ1-1, is as follows: DAGVTQSPTHLIKTRGQQVTLRCSPKSGHDTVSWYQQALGQGPQFIFQYYEEEERQRGNFPDRFSGHQFPNYSSELNVNALLLGDSALYLCASSLSRSEAFFGQGTRLTVV.